The 21 T cell receptor beta chains reported below all come from one sample, sequenced in a study of CXCR4 blockade with PD-1 therapy in pancreatic cancer. Repertoires were generated with immunoSEQ multiplex PCR, while TCRdb's copy carries only in-frame clones and drops some. The table has around 2,000 clones, about 50% seen once; the top ten hold around a third. Sequenced sample: tumor tissue. The origin of the receptors is a human donor with pancreatic ductal adenocarcinoma.

The rearrangement links TRBV6-8 to TRBJ1-3, with D maybe TRBD1 (5 bases). Trimming left V 2 bases short and J 1 base short, with 9 bases between. The germline V gene encodes CDR1 MNHGY and CDR2 SAAAGT. This CDR3 has 15 residues. CDR3 nucleotide sequence: TGTGCCAGCAGTTACGGGGGTGGTTCTGGAAACACCATATATTTT. Encoded protein: CASSYGGGSGNTIYF.

This clone was observed once. V usage is TRBV9 and J usage is TRBJ1-4; a weak D match, TRBD1 (5 bases). Germline lookup yields CDR1 SGDLS and CDR2 YYNGEE. With 6 bases removed from V and 5 bases from J, the gap between germline ends came to 17 bases. The CDR3 totals 15 residues. For the CDR3, the DNA is TGTGCCAGCACCCCGCAGGGCTGGCTAAATGAAAAACTGTTTTTT. Translation gives CASTPQGWLNEKLFF.

The J gene is TRBJ2-1, the V gene TRBV5-1; 8 bases agree with TRBD2. The V gene's germline CDR1 is SGHRS and CDR2 YFSETQ. CDR3 length: 15 residues. Losses at the gene ends were 4 bases for V and 2 bases for J; bases not matched to a gene: 5. The CDR3 nucleotides are TGCGCCAGCAGCATCGGGACTAGACCCTACAATGAGCAGTTCTTC. Its translation: CASSIGTRPYNEQFF.

The CDR3 sequence: CASGWNQPQHF. In nucleotides, the CDR3 is TGTGCCAGTGGGTGGAATCAGCCCCAGCATTTT. V is TRBV19 and J is TRBJ1-5; D not resolved. The CDR3 runs to 11 residues. V was clipped by 8 bases and J by 4 bases, with 6 bases between them. Germline assignment: CDR1 LNHDA and CDR2 SQIVND (reference sequence). Full variable domain (remainder filled in from reference TRBV19 and TRBJ1-5): DGGITQSPKYLFRKEGQNVTLSCEQNLNHDAMYWYRQDPGQGLRLIYYSQIVNDFQKGDIAEGYSVSREKKESFPLTVTSAQKNPTAFYLCASGWNQPQHFGDGTRLSIL.

V and J are TRBV30 and TRBJ2-1; possible D gene TRBD1, 6 bases. The CDR3 length is 16 residues. V lost 0 bases and J 4 bases, leaving 16 bases between the germline ends. Germline V gives CDR1 GTSNPN, CDR2 SVGIG (reference sequence). The CDR3, as DNA: TGTGCCTGGAGTGTACAGGGAGTAGTTATATACAATGAGCAGTTCTTC. It encodes CAWSVQGVVIYNEQFF.

Turning to this clone: This may stem from a read error, because a much larger clone lies one nucleotide away. The CDR3 sequence: CASSQGISGGYNEQFF. The CDR3 DNA reads TGCGCCAGCAGCCAAGGGATTAGCGGGGGGTACAATGAGCAGTTCTTC. The V and J genes are TRBV5-1 and TRBJ2-1; 10 nucleotides align to TRBD2. Germline loops: CDR1 SGHRS, CDR2 YFSETQ. After removal of 4 bases from V and 4 bases from J, the junction contained 8 bases not matched to a gene. This CDR3 contains 16 residues. Variable domain in full (rest from reference TRBV5-1 and TRBJ2-1): KAGVTQTPRYLIKTRGQQVTLSCSPISGHRSVSWYQQTPGQGLQFLFEYFSETQRNKGNFPGRFSGRQFSNSRSEMNVSTLELGDSALYLCASSQGISGGYNEQFFGPGTRLTVL.

The rearrangement links TRBV9 to TRBJ1-1; unclear D gene. The CDR3 extends over 14 amino acids. V lost 1 base, J lost 1 base, and 8 bases lay in between. The V gene's germline CDR1 is SGDLS and CDR2 YYNGEE. CDR3 in amino acids: CASSVNQKNTEAFF. DNA for the CDR3: TGTGCCAGCAGCGTAAACCAGAAGAACACTGAAGCTTTCTTT.

This chain links TRBV19 with TRBJ1-2, with D maybe TRBD1 (6 bases). The CDR3 consists of 13 residues. Per germline, CDR1 LNHDA and CDR2 SQIVND (reference sequence). Trimming cost V 3 bases and J 8 bases, with 13 bases left between them. DNA for the CDR3: TGTGCCAGTAGTATCGCCAGGGGTCGGGGCTACACCTTC. This encodes CASSIARGRGYTF.

The chain uses TRBV14 and TRBJ1-5, with D possibly matching TRBD1 (5 bases). This CDR3 is 12 amino acids long. Trimming shortened V by 0 bases and J by 10 bases, and 7 bases separated the two germline ends. Germline V gene data show CDR1 as SGHDN and CDR2 as FVKESK. The CDR3 sequence: CASSQDQGPQHF. CDR3 coding DNA: TGTGCCAGCAGCCAAGATCAGGGACCCCAGCATTTT.

This chain links TRBV25-1 with TRBJ1-3; D call uncertain. The CDR3 is 13 residues long. The V end lost 8 bases, the J end lost 4 bases, and 12 bases lay between the germline ends. Germline V lookup: CDR1 MGHDK, CDR2 SYGVNS. CDR3 in amino acids: CASQTGGGNTIYF. In DNA form, the CDR3 reads TGTGCCAGCCAAACCGGCGGCGGAAACACCATATATTTT.

This clone appeared a few times. The V gene is TRBV6-8, the J gene TRBJ2-5; D tentatively reads TRBD1 or TRBD2 (7 bases each). With 4 bases removed from V and 0 bases from J, the gap between germline ends came to 9 bases. This CDR3 has 14 residues. Germline assignment: CDR1 MNHGY and CDR2 SAAAGT. The CDR3: CASSSGGDQETQYF. The CDR3 DNA is TGTGCCAGCAGTTCAGGGGGGGACCAAGAGACCCAGTACTTC.

The rearrangement uses TRBV6-8 and TRBJ1-4, with 8 bases lining up with TRBD1. V trimming: 6 bases; J trimming: 1 base; junction bases outside the gene matches: 7. Germline V gene sequence: CDR1 MNHGY, CDR2 SAAAGT. The CDR3 sequence is 16 residues long. CDR3 region: CASSPWTGKTNEKLFF. DNA of the CDR3: TGTGCCAGCAGCCCCTGGACAGGGAAAACTAATGAAAAACTGTTTTTT.

This chain links TRBV6-7 with TRBJ1-4; D gene uncertain. TRBV6-7 is marked as an open reading frame, function uncertain. V was cut by 4 bases and J by 4 bases, with 16 bases left in between. The CDR3 covers 16 residues. CDR3 residues: CASSSPWAEGNEKLFF. The CDR3 DNA reads as TGTGCCAGCAGTTCCCCTTGGGCCGAAGGTAATGAAAAACTGTTTTTT.

The chain recombines TRBV11-3 with TRBJ2-2, with 7 bases that match TRBD2. Losses at the gene ends were 5 bases for V and 4 bases for J; bases not matched to a gene: 7. CDR1 is SGHNT and CDR2 is YENEEA in the germline V gene. The length of the CDR3 is 15 residues. CDR3 sequence: CASSASGVRTGELFF. In nucleotides, the CDR3 is TGTGCCAGCAGCGCTAGCGGAGTGCGCACCGGGGAGCTGTTTTTT. The variable domain in full, completed from reference TRBV11-3 and TRBJ2-2, reads EAGVVQSPRYKIIEKKQPVAFWCNPISGHNTLYWYLQNLGQGPELLIRYENEEAVDDSQLPKDRFSAERLKGVDSTLKIQPAELGDSAVYLCASSASGVRTGELFFGEGSRLTVL.

The CDR3 nucleotides are TGTGCCAGTTGGTCCGTTAACTATGGCTACACCTTC. It specifies CASWSVNYGYTF. This chain connects TRBV19 to TRBJ1-2; the D is unclear. The germline V gene encodes CDR1 LNHDA and CDR2 SQIVND (reference sequence). V was clipped by 8 bases and J by 1 base, with 8 bases between them. The CDR3 is 12 amino acids.

V is TRBV25-1 and J is TRBJ1-6; D gene ambiguous. Germline values: CDR1 MGHDK, CDR2 SYGVNS. This CDR3 is built from 18 residues. Trimming left V 2 bases short and J 9 bases short, with 23 bases between. For the CDR3, the DNA is TGTGCCAGCAGTGAAGGGGTCCAAAAGTCATATTTATCTTCACCCCTCCACTTT. It encodes CASSEGVQKSYLSSPLHF.

This clone was seen more than once but under ten times. The rearrangement joins TRBV28 to TRBJ1-1; D is ambiguous. This CDR3 is 12 amino acids long. V was trimmed by 8 bases and J by 5 bases, leaving 12 bases between them. In germline, CDR1 is MDHEN, CDR2 SYDVKM. The CDR3 DNA sequence: TGTGCCAGCGGAATAAGCAGAACTGAAGCTTTCTTT. Translated: CASGISRTEAFF.

This chain links TRBV29-1 with TRBJ2-7; D uncertain. This CDR3 spans 13 amino acids. V was cut by 4 bases and J by 4 bases, with 14 bases left in between. Looked up from germline, CDR1 is SQVTM and CDR2 is ANQGSEA. The CDR3 nucleotides are TGCAGCGTTGTTACCCCTCCTTCTTACGAGCAGTACTTC. Translated: CSVVTPPSYEQYF.

This chain joins TRBV30 and TRBJ2-3; possibly TRBD1 or TRBD2 for D (5 bases each). V was pared by 0 bases and J by 1 base, with 8 bases between. Germline V gives CDR1 GTSNPN, CDR2 SVGIG (reference sequence). The CDR3 sequence is 14 residues long. CDR3 protein: CAWSVMGGTDTQYF. For the CDR3, the DNA is TGTGCCTGGAGTGTAATGGGGGGCACAGATACGCAGTATTTT. The complete variable domain, with remaining parts taken from reference TRBV30 and TRBJ2-3, reads SQTIHQWPATLVQPVGSPLSLECTVEGTSNPNLYWYRQAAGRGLQLLFYSVGIGQISSEVPQNLSASRPQDRQFILSSKKLLLSDSGFYLCAWSVMGGTDTQYFGPGTRLTVL.

The chain has TRBV28 and TRBJ1-1, with a weak D call TRBD1 (5 bases). The CDR3 has 15 residues. Germline lookup yields CDR1 MDHEN and CDR2 SYDVKM. V was clipped by 7 bases and J by 0 bases, with 15 bases between them. The CDR3 DNA sequence: TGTGCCAGCATCTGGCAAGGACAAATGAACACTGAAGCTTTCTTT. It codes for CASIWQGQMNTEAFF.

V usage is TRBV9 and J usage is TRBJ2-7, with D unresolved. The CDR3 totals 16 residues. The V end was cut by 0 bases, the J end by 0 bases, with 13 bases between. Germline CDR1 reads SGDLS; CDR2 reads YYNGEE. The CDR3 spells CASSVAPSGNSYEQYF. The DNA of the CDR3 is TGTGCCAGCAGCGTAGCCCCGTCGGGCAACTCCTACGAGCAGTACTTC.